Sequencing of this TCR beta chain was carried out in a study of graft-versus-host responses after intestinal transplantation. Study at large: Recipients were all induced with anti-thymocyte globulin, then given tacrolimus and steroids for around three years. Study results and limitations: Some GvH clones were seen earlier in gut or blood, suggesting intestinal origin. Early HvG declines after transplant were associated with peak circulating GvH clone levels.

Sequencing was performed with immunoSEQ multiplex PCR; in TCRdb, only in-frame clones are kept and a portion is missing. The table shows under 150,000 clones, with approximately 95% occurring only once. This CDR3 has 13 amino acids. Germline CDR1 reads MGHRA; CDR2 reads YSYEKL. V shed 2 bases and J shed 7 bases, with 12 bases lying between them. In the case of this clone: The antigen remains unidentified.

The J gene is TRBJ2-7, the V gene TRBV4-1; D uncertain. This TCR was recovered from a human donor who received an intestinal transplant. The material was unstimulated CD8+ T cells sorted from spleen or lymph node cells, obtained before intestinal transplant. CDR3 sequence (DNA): TGCGCCAGCAGCCAAATTGGGATCGGGGAGCAGTACTTC. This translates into CASSQIGIGEQYF.